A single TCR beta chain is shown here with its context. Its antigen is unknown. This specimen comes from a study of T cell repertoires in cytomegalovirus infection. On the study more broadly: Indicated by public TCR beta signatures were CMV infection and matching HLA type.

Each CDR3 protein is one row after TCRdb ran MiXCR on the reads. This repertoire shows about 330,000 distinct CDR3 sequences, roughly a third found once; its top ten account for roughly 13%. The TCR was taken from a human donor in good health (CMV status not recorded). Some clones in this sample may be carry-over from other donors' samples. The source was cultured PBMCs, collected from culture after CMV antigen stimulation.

CDR3 sequence reads: CARSTGVIALGQFF. CDR3 sequence (DNA): TGTGCCAGGAGTACAGGGGTCATAGCCCTTGGGCAGTTCTTC. The chain combines TRBV28 with TRBJ2-1; TRBD1 matches 7 bases. The V gene's germline CDR1 is MDHEN and CDR2 SYDVKM. The CDR3 totals 14 residues. The V segment lost 9 bases and the J segment 12 bases; nucleotides outside the gene matches: 17.